This T cell receptor beta chain was recorded in a study of blood T cell repertoires in COVID-19. In the authors' workflow: It was from reference gene primer amplification that nucleated cell counts were estimated. The data were produced by immunoSEQ multiplex PCR, yet TCRdb's version contains in-frame clones alone and is incomplete. V and J calls and clone size are as listed in that table; D and trimming were resolved from the DNA. The data contain 190,000 or so clones, about 83% of them seen just once; the ten biggest clones take up roughly 2.9%. The V and J ends lost 5 bases and 4 bases respectively, with 14 bases between them. Germline V CDR1 and CDR2: SEHNR, FQNEAQ (reference sequence). CDR3 length: 14 amino acids.

The sequence was collected from a man in his fifties with active or convalescent COVID-19. The rearrangement uses TRBV7-9 and TRBJ1-1, with D perhaps TRBD1 (6 bases). The sequenced sample was peripheral blood. The CDR3 is CASSPQTGTTEAFF. CDR3 DNA: TGTGCCAGCAGCCCGCAAACAGGGACCACTGAAGCTTTCTTT.